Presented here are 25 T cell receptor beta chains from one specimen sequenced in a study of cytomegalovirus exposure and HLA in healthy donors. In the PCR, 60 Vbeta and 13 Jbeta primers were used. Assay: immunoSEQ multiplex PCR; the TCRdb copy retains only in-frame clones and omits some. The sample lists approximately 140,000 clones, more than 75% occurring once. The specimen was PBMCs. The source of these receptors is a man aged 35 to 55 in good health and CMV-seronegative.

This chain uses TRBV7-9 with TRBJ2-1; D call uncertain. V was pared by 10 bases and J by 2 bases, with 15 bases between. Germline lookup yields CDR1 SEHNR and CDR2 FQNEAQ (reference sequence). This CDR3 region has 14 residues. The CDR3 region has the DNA TGTGCCACCGACCGGCGGCAACCCTACAATGAGCAGTTCTTC. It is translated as CATDRRQPYNEQFF. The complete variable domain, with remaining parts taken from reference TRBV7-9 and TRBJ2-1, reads DTGVSQNPRHKITKRGQNVTFRCDPISEHNRLYWYRQTLGQGPEFLTYFQNEAQLEKSRLLSDRFSAERPKGSFSTLEIQRTEQGDSAMYLCATDRRQPYNEQFFGPGTRLTVL.

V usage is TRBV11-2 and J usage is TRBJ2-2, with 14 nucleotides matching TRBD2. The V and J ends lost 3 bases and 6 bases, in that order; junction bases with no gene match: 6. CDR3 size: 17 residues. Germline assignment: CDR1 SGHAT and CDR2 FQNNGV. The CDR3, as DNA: TGTGCCAGCAGCTTGACTAGCGGGAGGGCGAGTGCCGGGGAGCTGTTTTTT. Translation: CASSLTSGRASAGELFF.

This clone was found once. The CDR3 protein is CASSSQGGYEQYF. As DNA, the CDR3 is TGTGCCAGTAGTTCACAGGGGGGGTACGAGCAGTACTTC. The chain links TRBV19 to TRBJ2-7; TRBD1 might be the D (8 bases). This CDR3 spans 13 amino acids. In germline, CDR1 is LNHDA, CDR2 SQIVND (reference sequence). The germline V and J ends were trimmed by 5 bases and 4 bases, with 12 bases remaining between them.

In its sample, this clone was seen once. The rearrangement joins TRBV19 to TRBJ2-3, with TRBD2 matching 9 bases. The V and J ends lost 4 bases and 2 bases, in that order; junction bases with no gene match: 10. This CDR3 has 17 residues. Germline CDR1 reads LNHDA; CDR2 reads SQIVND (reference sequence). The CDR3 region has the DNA TGTGCCAGTAGTAAAGGCGCCGGGACTAGCCTCACAGATACGCAGTATTTT. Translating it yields CASSKGAGTSLTDTQYF.

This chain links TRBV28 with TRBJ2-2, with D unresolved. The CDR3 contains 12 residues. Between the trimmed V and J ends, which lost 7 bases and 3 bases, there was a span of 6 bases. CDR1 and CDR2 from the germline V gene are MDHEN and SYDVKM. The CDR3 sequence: CASTGYTGELFF. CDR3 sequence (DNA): TGTGCCAGCACAGGTTACACCGGGGAGCTGTTTTTT. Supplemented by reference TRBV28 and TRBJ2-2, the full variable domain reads DVKVTQSSRYLVKRTGEKVFLECVQDMDHENMFWYRQDPGLGLRLIYFSYDVKMKEKGDIPEGYSVSREKKERFSLILESASTNQTSMYLCASTGYTGELFFGEGSRLTVL.

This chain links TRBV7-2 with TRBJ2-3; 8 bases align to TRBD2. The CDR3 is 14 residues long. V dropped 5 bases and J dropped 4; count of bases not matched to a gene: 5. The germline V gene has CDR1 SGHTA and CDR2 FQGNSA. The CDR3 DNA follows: TGTGCCAGCAGCGACCCGGGGGGGGCAGATACGCAGTATTTT. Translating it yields CASSDPGGADTQYF. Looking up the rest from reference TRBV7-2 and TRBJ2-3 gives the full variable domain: GAGVSQSPSNKVTEKGKDVELRCDPISGHTALYWYRQSLGQGLEFLIYFQGNSAPDKSGLPSDRFSAERTGGSVSTLTIQRTQQEDSAVYLCASSDPGGADTQYFGPGTRLTVL.

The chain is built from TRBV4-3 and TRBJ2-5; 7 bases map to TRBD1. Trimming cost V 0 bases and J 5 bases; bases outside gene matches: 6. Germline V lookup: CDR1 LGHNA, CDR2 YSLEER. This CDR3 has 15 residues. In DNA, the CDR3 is TGCGCCAGCAGCCAAGATAAGACAGGGCCGGAGACCCAGTACTTC. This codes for CASSQDKTGPETQYF.

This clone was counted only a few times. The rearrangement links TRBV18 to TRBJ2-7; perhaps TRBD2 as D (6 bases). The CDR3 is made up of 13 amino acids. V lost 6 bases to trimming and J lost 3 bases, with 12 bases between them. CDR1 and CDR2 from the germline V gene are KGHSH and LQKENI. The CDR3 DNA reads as TGTGCCAGCTCCCGCGGCGGGGTCTACGAGCAGTACTTC. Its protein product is CASSRGGVYEQYF.

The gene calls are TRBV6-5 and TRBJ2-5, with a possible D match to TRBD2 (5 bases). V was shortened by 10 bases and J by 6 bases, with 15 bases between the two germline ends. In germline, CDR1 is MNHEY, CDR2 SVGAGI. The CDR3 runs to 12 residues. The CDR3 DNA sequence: TGTGCCACTCACGGACGAGGGAAGACCCAGTACTTC. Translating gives CATHGRGKTQYF.

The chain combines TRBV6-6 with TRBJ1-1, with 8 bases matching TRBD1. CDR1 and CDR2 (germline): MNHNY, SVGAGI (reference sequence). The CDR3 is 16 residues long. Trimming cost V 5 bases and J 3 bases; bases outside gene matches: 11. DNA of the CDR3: TGTGCCAGCAGTCCCGACAGGGGCGAAGGGTACACTGAAGCTTTCTTT. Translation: CASSPDRGEGYTEAFF.

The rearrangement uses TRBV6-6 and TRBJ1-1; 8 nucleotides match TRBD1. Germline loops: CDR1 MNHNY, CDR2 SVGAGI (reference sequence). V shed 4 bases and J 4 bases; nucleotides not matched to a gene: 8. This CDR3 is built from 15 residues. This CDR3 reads CASSFPGQGGTEAFF. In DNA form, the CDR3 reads TGTGCCAGCAGTTTCCCCGGACAGGGTGGCACTGAAGCTTTCTTT.

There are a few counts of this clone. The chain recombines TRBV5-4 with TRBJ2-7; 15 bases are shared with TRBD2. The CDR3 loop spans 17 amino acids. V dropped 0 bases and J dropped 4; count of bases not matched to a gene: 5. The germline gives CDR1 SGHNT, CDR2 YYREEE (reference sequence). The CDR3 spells CASSLAGTSGGRYEQYF. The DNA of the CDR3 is TGTGCCAGCAGCTTGGCCGGGACTAGCGGGGGGCGGTACGAGCAGTACTTC. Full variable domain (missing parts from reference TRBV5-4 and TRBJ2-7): ETGVTQSPTHLIKTRGQQVTLRCSSQSGHNTVSWYQQALGQGPQFIFQYYREEENGRGNFPPRFSGLQFPNYSSELNVNALELDDSALYLCASSLAGTSGGRYEQYFGPGTRLTVT.

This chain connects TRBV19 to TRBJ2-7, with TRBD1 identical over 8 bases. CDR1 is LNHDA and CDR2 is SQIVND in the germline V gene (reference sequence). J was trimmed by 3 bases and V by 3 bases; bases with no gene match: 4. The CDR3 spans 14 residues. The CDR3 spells CASSMAGGYYEQYF. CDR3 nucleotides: TGTGCCAGTAGTATGGCAGGGGGCTACTACGAGCAGTACTTC.

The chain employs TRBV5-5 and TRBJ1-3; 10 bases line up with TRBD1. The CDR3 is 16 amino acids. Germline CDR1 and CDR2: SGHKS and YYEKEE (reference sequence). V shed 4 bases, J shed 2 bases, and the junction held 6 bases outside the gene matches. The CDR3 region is CASSRQGAPTGNTIYF. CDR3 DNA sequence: TGTGCCAGCAGCCGACAGGGGGCGCCGACTGGAAACACCATATATTTT.

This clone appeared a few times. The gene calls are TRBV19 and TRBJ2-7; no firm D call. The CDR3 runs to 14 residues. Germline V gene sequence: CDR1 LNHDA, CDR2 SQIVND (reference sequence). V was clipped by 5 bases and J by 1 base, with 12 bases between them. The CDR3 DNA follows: TGTGCCAGTAGTCCTGACACTGATTCCTACGAGCAGTACTTC. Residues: CASSPDTDSYEQYF.

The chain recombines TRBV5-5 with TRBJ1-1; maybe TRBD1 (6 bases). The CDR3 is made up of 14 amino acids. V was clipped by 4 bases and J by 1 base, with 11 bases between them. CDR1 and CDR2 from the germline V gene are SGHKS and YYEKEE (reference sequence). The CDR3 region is CASSPGHPNTEAFF. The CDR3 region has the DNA TGTGCCAGCAGCCCGGGACACCCGAACACTGAAGCTTTCTTT.

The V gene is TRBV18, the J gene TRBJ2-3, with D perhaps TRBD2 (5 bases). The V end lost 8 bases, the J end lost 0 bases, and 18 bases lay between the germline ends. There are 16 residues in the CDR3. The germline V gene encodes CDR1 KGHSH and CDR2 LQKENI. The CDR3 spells CASPPYPADSTDTQYF. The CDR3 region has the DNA TGTGCCAGCCCTCCGTACCCAGCGGACAGCACAGATACGCAGTATTTT.

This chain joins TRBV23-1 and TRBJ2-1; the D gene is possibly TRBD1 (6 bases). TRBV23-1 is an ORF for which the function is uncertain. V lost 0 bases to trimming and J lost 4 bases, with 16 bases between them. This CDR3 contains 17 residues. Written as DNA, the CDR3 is TGCGCCAGCAGTCAATCGATGGGACACAGGGTTTACAATGAGCAGTTCTTC. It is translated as CASSQSMGHRVYNEQFF.

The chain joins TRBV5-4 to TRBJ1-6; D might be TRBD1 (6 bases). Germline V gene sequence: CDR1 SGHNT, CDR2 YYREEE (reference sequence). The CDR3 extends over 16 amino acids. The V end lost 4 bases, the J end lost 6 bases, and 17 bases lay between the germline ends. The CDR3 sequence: CASSTGGLDGNSPLHF. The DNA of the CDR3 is TGTGCCAGCAGCACCGGGGGGCTGGACGGTAATTCACCCCTCCACTTT. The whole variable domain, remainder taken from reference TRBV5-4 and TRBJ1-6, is ETGVTQSPTHLIKTRGQQVTLRCSSQSGHNTVSWYQQALGQGPQFIFQYYREEENGRGNFPPRFSGLQFPNYSSELNVNALELDDSALYLCASSTGGLDGNSPLHFGNGTRLTVT.

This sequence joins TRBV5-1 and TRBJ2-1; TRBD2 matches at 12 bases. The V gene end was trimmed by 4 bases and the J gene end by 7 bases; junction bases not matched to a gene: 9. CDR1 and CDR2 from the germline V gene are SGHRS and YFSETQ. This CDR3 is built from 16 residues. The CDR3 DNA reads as TGCGCCAGCAGCCAACAAGGGACTAGCGGGTATAATGAGCAGTTCTTC. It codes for CASSQQGTSGYNEQFF.

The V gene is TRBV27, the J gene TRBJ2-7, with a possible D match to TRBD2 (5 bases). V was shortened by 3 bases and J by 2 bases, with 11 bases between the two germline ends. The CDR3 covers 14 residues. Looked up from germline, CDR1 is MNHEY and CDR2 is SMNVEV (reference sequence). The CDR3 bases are TGTGCCAGCAGTTTCGCCCAGAGGGCCTACGAGCAGTACTTC. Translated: CASSFAQRAYEQYF.

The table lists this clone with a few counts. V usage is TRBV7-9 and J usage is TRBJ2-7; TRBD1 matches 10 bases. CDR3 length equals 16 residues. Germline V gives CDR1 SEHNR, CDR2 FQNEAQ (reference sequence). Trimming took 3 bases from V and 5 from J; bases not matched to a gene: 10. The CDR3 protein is CASSFGQGGFLHEQYF. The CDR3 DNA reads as TGTGCCAGCAGCTTCGGACAGGGGGGTTTTTTGCACGAGCAGTACTTC.

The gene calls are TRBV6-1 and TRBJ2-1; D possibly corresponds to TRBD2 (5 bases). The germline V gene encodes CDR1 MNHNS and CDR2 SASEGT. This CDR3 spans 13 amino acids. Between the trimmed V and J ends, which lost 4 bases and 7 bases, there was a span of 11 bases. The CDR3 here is CASSVDRGNEQFF. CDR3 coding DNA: TGTGCCAGCAGTGTCGACCGAGGGAATGAGCAGTTCTTC.

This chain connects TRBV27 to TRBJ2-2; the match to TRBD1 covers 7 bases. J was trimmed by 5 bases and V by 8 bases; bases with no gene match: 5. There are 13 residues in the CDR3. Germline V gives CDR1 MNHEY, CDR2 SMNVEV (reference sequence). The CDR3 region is CASATGRTGELFF. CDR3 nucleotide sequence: TGTGCCAGCGCGACAGGGCGTACCGGGGAGCTGTTTTTT.

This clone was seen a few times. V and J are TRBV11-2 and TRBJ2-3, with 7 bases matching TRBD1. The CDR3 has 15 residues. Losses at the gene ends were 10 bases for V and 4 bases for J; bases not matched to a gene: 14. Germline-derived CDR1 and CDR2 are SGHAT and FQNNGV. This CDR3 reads CATTEGAGFPDTQYF. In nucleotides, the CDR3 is TGTGCCACGACAGAGGGGGCAGGGTTCCCAGATACGCAGTATTTT.